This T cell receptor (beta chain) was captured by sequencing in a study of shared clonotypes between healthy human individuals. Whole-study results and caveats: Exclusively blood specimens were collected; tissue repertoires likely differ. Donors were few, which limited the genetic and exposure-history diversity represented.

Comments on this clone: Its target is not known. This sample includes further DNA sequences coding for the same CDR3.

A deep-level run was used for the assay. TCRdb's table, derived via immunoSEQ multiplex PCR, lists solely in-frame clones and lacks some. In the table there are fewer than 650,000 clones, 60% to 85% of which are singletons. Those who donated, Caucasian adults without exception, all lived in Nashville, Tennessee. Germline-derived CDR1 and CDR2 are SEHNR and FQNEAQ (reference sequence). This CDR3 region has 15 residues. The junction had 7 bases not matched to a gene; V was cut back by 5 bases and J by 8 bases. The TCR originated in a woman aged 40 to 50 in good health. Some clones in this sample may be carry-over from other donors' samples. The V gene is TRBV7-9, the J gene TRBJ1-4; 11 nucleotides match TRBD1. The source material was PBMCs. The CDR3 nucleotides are TGTGCCAGCAGCCCTGGACAGGGGGCCCGAGAAAAACTGTTTTTT. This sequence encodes CASSPGQGAREKLFF.